The 17 T cell receptor beta chains listed next were all sequenced from one sample in a study of CD8+CD57+ T cells in acquired aplastic anemia (dated by TCRdb to 2017 to 2018). Sequenced using an Illumina HiSeq 2000. Genomic DNA served as template for TCR beta VDJ combination and CDR3 sequence profiling. TCRdb passed the public sequencing reads through fastp at Q25 and MiXCR, retaining productive beta sequences. Merged by CDR3 protein, the rows form single entries marked with the most common genes and DNA. Here the sample has about 270,000 distinct CDR3 sequences; approximately 55% occur a single time. In total, the top ten clones hold approximately 8% of the sample. The sequenced sample was sorted CD4+, CD8+, or CD8+CD57+ T cells (not recorded which) from PBMCs. The receptors shown here come from a human donor with severe aplastic anemia or a healthy control (not recorded which).

The chain links TRBV29-1 to TRBJ2-5, with D possibly matching TRBD1 (5 bases). V lost 5 bases and J lost 9, with 19 bases in between. The CDR3 length is 13 residues. Looked up from germline, CDR1 is SQVTM and CDR2 is ANQGSEA. The CDR3 coding sequence is TGCAGCGTTCGAATGGACAACAATCAGCCCCAGTACTTC. Translating it yields CSVRMDNNQPQYF.

The gene calls are TRBV20-1 and TRBJ2-7; 12 nucleotides agree with TRBD2. The CDR3 contains 15 residues. Germline CDR1 reads DFQATT; CDR2 reads SNEGSKA (reference sequence). Unmatched junction bases numbered 8, after V lost 5 bases and J lost 3 bases. CDR3 residues: CSAGLTSGGGYEQYF. The CDR3 DNA reads TGCAGTGCTGGACTGACTAGCGGGGGAGGCTACGAGCAGTACTTC.

This clonotype was seen repeatedly, ten times or more. An end of the junction differs from the germline gene, which may be a read error. The chain recombines TRBV3-1 with TRBJ2-7; perhaps TRBD2 as D (6 bases). CDR1 and CDR2 (germline): LGHDT, YNNKEL (reference sequence). The CDR3 sequence is 14 residues long. The CDR3 reads CASSHAGLPYEQYF. CDR3 nucleotides: TGTGCCAGCAGCCACGCGGGACTGCCCTACGAGCAGTACTTT.

This clonotype was observed at least ten times. The rearrangement uses TRBV25-1 and TRBJ2-7; no clear D. Germline V gene data show CDR1 as MGHDK and CDR2 as SYGVNS. Trimming removed 6 bases at V and 2 bases at J, with 5 bases between. The CDR3 length is 11 residues. The CDR3 protein is CASRTPYEQYF. The CDR3 DNA follows: TGTGCCAGCAGGACCCCCTACGAGCAGTACTTC.

The genes are TRBV7-2 and TRBJ2-2; D call uncertain. V lost 3 bases to trimming and J lost 3 bases, with 8 bases between them. Germline V gene sequence: CDR1 SGHTA, CDR2 FQGNSA. The CDR3 spans 14 residues. Written as DNA, the CDR3 is TGTGCCAGCAGCTTTTTTCGCGACACCGGGGAGCTGTTTTTT. It is translated as CASSFFRDTGELFF.

This clonotype was picked up many times. The CDR3 region is CASVSRGGFTKNIQYF. The CDR3 DNA reads as TGTGCCAGCGTAAGTCGGGGAGGGTTCACCAAAAACATTCAGTACTTC. This chain links TRBV12-3 or TRBV12-4 with TRBJ2-4; 7 nucleotides line up with TRBD2. Trimming removed 8 bases from V and 2 bases from J; junction bases left unmatched: 12. The CDR3 sequence is 16 residues long.

This clonotype was detected a few times. The chain joins TRBV7-2 to TRBJ2-5, with a weak D call TRBD2 (6 bases). V lost 5 bases and J 7 bases, leaving 14 bases between the germline ends. CDR1 SGHTA and CDR2 FQGNSA come from the germline V gene. The CDR3 is 13 amino acids. The CDR3 bases are TGTGCCAGCAGCCCATGGGACTTGGGGACCCAGTACTTC. It is translated as CASSPWDLGTQYF.

A note on this clonotype: A junction boundary mismatches the germline segment, possibly from a read error. The chain carries TRBV12-3 or TRBV12-4 and TRBJ1-2, with unresolved D. The CDR3 loop spans 16 amino acids. This CDR3 is CASSYGEVVANYGYTF. CDR3 in DNA: TGTGCCAGCAGTTATGGAGAAGTCGTTGCTAACTATGGCTACACCTTT.

The chain couples TRBV2 to TRBJ1-2, with D tentatively TRBD1 (5 bases). V lost 5 bases, J lost 8 bases, and 12 bases lay in between. Looked up from germline, CDR1 is SNHLY and CDR2 is FYNNEI. This CDR3 region has 12 residues. The CDR3 sequence: CASSPGGDGYTF. The CDR3 nucleotides read TGTGCCAGCAGTCCGGGAGGGGACGGCTACACCTTC.

The sample holds many counts of this clonotype. The rearrangement uses TRBV4-1 and TRBJ2-7; TRBD1 aligns across 8 bases. Germline CDR1 MGHRA, CDR2 YSYEKL. The CDR3 has 15 residues. V gave up 0 bases and J gave up 6 bases; unmatched junction bases: 7. CDR3 sequence reads: CASSQDDRGNAEQYF. In DNA form, the CDR3 reads TGCGCCAGCAGCCAAGATGACAGGGGAAATGCCGAGCAGTACTTC.

The J gene is TRBJ2-3, the V gene TRBV19, with TRBD1 matching over 7 bases. Germline-derived CDR1 and CDR2 are LNHDA and SQIVND (reference sequence). The CDR3 length is 16 residues. V was pared by 5 bases and J by 1 base, with 9 bases of the junction left unmatched. CDR3 sequence reads: CASSPDRDRRTDTQYF. The CDR3, as DNA: TGTGCCAGTAGTCCCGACAGGGATCGGCGCACAGATACGCAGTATTTT.

This clonotype appeared many times. The V gene is TRBV12-3 or TRBV12-4, the J gene TRBJ2-7; 8 bases are shared with TRBD1. This CDR3 spans 13 amino acids. The J segment lost 5 bases and the V segment lost 5 bases, leaving 5 bases of the junction unmatched. CDR3 region: CASSKTGVNEQYF. Written as DNA, the CDR3 is TGTGCCAGCAGTAAGACAGGGGTCAACGAGCAGTACTTC.

This clonotype was detected many times. The chain links TRBV7-8 to TRBJ2-3, with 8 positions matching TRBD2. Germline CDR1 reads SGHVS; CDR2 reads FQNEAQ. This CDR3 spans 15 amino acids. The V and J ends lost 1 base and 3 bases, in that order; junction bases with no gene match: 3. CDR3 residues: CASSLGGGPTDTQYF. CDR3 DNA sequence: TGTGCCAGCAGCTTAGGCGGGGGGCCAACAGATACGCAGTATTTT. The whole variable domain, remainder taken from reference TRBV7-8 and TRBJ2-3, is GAGVSQSPRYKVAKRGQDVALRCDPISGHVSLFWYQQALGQGPEFLTYFQNEAQLDKSGLPSDRFFAERPEGSVSTLKIQRTQQEDSAVYLCASSLGGGPTDTQYFGPGTRLTVL.

This clonotype was recorded only once. CDR3 sequence reads: CASSSYTGYEQYF. CDR3 sequence (DNA): TGTGCCAGCAGCTCCTATACAGGGTACGAGCAGTACTTC. The chain couples TRBV7-3 to TRBJ2-7; D is possibly TRBD1 (6 bases). From germline, CDR1 is SGHTA and CDR2 FQGTGA. The V end was cut by 4 bases, the J end by 4 bases, with 11 bases between. The CDR3 length is 13 residues.

This clonotype was detected many times. The V gene is TRBV13, the J gene TRBJ1-5, with D possibly being TRBD1 (6 bases). Germline lookup yields CDR1 PRHDT and CDR2 FYEKMQ (reference sequence). V was shortened by 5 bases and J by 6 bases, with 14 bases between the two germline ends. This CDR3 is built from 14 residues. This chain's CDR3 is CASSLGTLGQPQHF. The CDR3 DNA reads TGTGCCAGCAGCCTTGGGACATTGGGTCAGCCCCAGCATTTT.

V gene TRBV29-1 combines with J gene TRBJ1-2; D is uncertain. Germline V lookup: CDR1 SQVTM, CDR2 ANQGSEA. Trimming stripped 4 bases from V and 5 bases from J, with 5 bases between. CDR3 length: 10 amino acids. CDR3 amino acids: CSVGEYGYTF. In nucleotides, the CDR3 is TGCAGCGTTGGGGAGTATGGCTACACCTTC.

The rearrangement uses TRBV7-2 and TRBJ2-7; 7 nucleotides match TRBD1. The trim removed 5 bases at V and 6 bases at J, leaving 4 bases unmatched. Germline lookup yields CDR1 SGHTA and CDR2 FQGNSA. This CDR3 region has 12 residues. CDR3 coding DNA: TGTGCCAGCAGCCGACAGGGTCTCGAGCAGTACTTC. This encodes CASSRQGLEQYF. The full variable domain, with the rest looked up from reference TRBV7-2 and TRBJ2-7, is GAGVSQSPSNKVTEKGKDVELRCDPISGHTALYWYRQSLGQGLEFLIYFQGNSAPDKSGLPSDRFSAERTGGSVSTLTIQRTQQEDSAVYLCASSRQGLEQYFGPGTRLTVT.